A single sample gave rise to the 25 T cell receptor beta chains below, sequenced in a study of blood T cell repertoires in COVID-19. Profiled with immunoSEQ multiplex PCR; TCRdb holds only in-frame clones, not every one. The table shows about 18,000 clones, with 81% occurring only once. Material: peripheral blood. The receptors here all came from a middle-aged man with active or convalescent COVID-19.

In DNA form, the CDR3 reads TGTGCCTGGAAGCCTATGAACACTGAAGCTTTCTTT. Translation gives CAWKPMNTEAFF. The V and J genes are TRBV30 and TRBJ1-1; no reliable D call. CDR3 length equals 12 residues. V was shortened by 4 bases and J by 0 bases, with 6 bases between the two germline ends. Looked up from germline, CDR1 is GTSNPN and CDR2 is SVGIG (reference sequence). The full variable domain, its missing parts supplied by reference TRBV30 and TRBJ1-1, is SQTIHQWPATLVQPVGSPLSLECTVEGTSNPNLYWYRQAAGRGLQLLFYSVGIGQISSEVPQNLSASRPQDRQFILSSKKLLLSDSGFYLCAWKPMNTEAFFGQGTRLTVV.

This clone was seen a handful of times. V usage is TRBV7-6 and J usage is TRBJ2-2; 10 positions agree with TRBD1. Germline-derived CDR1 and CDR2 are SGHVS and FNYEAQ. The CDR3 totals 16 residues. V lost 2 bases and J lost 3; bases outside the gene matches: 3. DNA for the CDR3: TGTGCCAGCAGCTTACCCGGGACAGGGGACACCGGGGAGCTGTTTTTT. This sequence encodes CASSLPGTGDTGELFF.

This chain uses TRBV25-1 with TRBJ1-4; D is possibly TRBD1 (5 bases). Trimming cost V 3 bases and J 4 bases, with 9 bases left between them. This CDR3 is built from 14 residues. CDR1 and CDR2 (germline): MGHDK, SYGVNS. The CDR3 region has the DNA TGTGCCAGCAGTGAGAGGACAATTAATGAAAAACTGTTTTTT. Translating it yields CASSERTINEKLFF.

The CDR3: CASSYPRPPEGAYEQYF. The CDR3 DNA reads as TGTGCCAGCAGTTACCCTCGACCACCAGAGGGGGCTTACGAGCAGTACTTC. The chain carries TRBV6-7 and TRBJ2-7; 7 bases agree with TRBD1. TRBV6-7 is labeled an ORF, and its function is uncertain. J gave up 4 bases and V 2 bases, and 14 bases lay outside the gene matches. The CDR3 contains 17 residues.

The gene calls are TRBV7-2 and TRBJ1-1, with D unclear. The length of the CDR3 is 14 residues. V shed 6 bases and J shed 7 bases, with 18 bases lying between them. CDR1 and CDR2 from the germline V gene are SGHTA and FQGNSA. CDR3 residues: CASRSGWANSEAFF. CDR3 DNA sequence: TGTGCCAGCAGGTCGGGGTGGGCCAATAGTGAAGCTTTCTTT. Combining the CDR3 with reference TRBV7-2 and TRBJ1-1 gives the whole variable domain GAGVSQSPSNKVTEKGKDVELRCDPISGHTALYWYRQSLGQGLEFLIYFQGNSAPDKSGLPSDRFSAERTGGSVSTLTIQRTQQEDSAVYLCASRSGWANSEAFFGQGTRLTVV.

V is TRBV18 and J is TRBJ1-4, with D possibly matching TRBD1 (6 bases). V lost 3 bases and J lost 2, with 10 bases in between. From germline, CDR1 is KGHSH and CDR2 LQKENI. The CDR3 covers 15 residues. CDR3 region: CASSPLTGTNEKLFF. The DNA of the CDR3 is TGTGCCAGCTCACCCTTGACAGGCACTAATGAAAAACTGTTTTTT.

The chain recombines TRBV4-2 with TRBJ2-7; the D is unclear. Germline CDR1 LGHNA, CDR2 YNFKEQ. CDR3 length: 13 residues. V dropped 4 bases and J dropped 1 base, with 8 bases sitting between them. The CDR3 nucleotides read TGTGCCAGCAGCCTGCCCGGGTCCTACGAGCAGTACTTC. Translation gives CASSLPGSYEQYF.

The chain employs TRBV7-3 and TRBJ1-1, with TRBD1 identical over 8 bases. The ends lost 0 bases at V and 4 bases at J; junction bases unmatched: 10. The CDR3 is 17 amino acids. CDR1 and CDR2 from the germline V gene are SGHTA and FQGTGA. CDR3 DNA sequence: TGTGCCAGCAGCTTAACCTCCCAGGGGGCGCGGAGCACTGAAGCTTTCTTT. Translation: CASSLTSQGARSTEAFF.

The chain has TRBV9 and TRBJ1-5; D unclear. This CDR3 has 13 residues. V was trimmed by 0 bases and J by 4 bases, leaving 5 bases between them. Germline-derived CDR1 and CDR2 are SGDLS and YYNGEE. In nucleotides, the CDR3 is TGTGCCAGCAGCGTAGACAGAAATCAGCCCCAGCATTTT. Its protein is CASSVDRNQPQHF.

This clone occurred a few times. CDR3 sequence reads: CASSSGGGSYGYTF. Written as DNA, the CDR3 is TGTGCCAGCAGCTCGGGGGGAGGGAGCTATGGCTACACCTTC. The V gene is TRBV7-2, the J gene TRBJ1-2; a weak D match, TRBD1 (5 bases). The CDR3 runs to 14 residues. Germline V gene lookup returns CDR1 SGHTA and CDR2 FQGNSA. The germline V and J ends were trimmed by 4 bases and 4 bases, with 13 bases remaining between them.

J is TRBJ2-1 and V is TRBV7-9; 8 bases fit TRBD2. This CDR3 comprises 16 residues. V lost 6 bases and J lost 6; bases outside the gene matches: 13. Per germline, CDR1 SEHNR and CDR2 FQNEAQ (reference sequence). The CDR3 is CASSQWTSSFLNEQFF. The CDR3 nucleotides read TGTGCCAGCAGTCAGTGGACTAGCAGTTTTCTCAATGAGCAGTTCTTC.

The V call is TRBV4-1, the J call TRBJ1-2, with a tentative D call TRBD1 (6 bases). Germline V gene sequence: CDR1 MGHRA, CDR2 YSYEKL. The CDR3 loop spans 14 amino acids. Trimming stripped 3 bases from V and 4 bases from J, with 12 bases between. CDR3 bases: TGCGCCAGCAGCCAGGCGGTACAGGGCTATGGCTACACCTTC. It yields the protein CASSQAVQGYGYTF.

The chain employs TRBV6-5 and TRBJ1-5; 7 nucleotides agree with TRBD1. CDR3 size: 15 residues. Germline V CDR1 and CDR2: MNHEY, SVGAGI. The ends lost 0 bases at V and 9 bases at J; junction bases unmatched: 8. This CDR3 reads CASSYSPGGQAPQHF. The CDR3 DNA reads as TGTGCCAGCAGTTACTCACCAGGGGGTCAGGCGCCCCAGCATTTT.

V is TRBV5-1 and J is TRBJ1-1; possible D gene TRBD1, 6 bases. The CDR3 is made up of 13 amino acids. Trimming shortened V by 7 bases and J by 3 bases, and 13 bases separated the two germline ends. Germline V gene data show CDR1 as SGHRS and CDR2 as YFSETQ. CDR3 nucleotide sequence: TGCGCCAGCGGATCAACAGGGTACACTGAAGCTTTCTTT. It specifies CASGSTGYTEAFF.

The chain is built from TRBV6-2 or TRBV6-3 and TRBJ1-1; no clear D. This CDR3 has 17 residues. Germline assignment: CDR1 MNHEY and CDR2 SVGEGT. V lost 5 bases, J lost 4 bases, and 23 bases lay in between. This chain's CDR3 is CASSVTVRPPRGTEAFF. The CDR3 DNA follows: TGTGCCAGCAGTGTAACCGTTCGCCCCCCCCGGGGCACTGAAGCTTTCTTT.

Written as DNA, the CDR3 is TGTGCCAGTAGTAGGTACGGGAGACCTCAAGAGCAGTACTTC. It specifies CASSRYGRPQEQYF. The rearrangement links TRBV19 to TRBJ2-7; possible D gene TRBD2, 6 bases. Trimming took off 4 bases at V and 7 bases at J, with 17 bases between the two ends. In germline, CDR1 is LNHDA, CDR2 SQIVND (reference sequence). The length of the CDR3 is 14 residues. Drawing the rest from reference TRBV19 and TRBJ2-7, the complete variable domain is DGGITQSPKYLFRKEGQNVTLSCEQNLNHDAMYWYRQDPGQGLRLIYYSQIVNDFQKGDIAEGYSVSREKKESFPLTVTSAQKNPTAFYLCASSRYGRPQEQYFGPGTRLTVT.

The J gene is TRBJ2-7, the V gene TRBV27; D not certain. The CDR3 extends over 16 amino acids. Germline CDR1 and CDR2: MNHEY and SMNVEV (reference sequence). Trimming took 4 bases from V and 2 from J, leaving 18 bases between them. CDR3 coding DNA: TGTGCCAGCAGTTCTTCCCTTCGGAGAGAACCCTACGAGCAGTACTTC. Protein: CASSSSLRREPYEQYF.

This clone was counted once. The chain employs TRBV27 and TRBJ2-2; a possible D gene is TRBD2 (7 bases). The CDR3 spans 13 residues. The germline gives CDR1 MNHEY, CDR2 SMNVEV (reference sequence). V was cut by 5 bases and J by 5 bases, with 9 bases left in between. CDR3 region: CASSGGATGELFF. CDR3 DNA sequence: TGTGCCAGCAGTGGGGGGGCTACCGGGGAGCTGTTTTTT.

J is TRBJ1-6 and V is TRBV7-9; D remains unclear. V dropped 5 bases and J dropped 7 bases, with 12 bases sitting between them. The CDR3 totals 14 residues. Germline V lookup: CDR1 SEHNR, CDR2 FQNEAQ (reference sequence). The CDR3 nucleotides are TGTGCCAGCAGCGCCGGGATGAAAAATTCACCCCTCCACTTT. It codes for CASSAGMKNSPLHF.

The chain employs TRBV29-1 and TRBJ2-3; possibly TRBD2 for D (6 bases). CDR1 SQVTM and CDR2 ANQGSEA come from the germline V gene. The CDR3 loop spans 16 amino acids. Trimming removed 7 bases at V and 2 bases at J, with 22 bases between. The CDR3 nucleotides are TGCAGCGCCATTCGACTAGAGCACAACCCCACAGATACGCAGTATTTT. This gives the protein CSAIRLEHNPTDTQYF.

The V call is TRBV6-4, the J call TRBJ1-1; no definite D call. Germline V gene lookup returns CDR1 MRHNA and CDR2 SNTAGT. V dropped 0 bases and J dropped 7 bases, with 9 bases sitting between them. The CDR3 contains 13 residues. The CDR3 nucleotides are TGTGCCAGCAGTGACTCTTCCACTGGTGAAGCTTTCTTT. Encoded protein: CASSDSSTGEAFF.

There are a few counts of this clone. The CDR3 sequence is CASSLSAGGNEQFF. The CDR3 DNA sequence: TGCGCCAGCAGCTTGTCAGCAGGGGGGAATGAGCAGTTCTTC. The chain combines TRBV5-1 with TRBJ2-1; possibly TRBD1 for D (7 bases). Germline lookup yields CDR1 SGHRS and CDR2 YFSETQ. V gave up 1 base and J gave up 7 bases, with 12 bases separating them. This CDR3 is built from 14 residues.

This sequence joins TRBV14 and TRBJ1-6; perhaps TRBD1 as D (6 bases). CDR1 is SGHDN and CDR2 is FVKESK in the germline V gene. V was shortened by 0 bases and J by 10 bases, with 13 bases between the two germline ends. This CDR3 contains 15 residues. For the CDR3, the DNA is TGTGCCAGCAGCCAAGAACAGGGTAGGGACTCACCCCTCCACTTT. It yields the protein CASSQEQGRDSPLHF.

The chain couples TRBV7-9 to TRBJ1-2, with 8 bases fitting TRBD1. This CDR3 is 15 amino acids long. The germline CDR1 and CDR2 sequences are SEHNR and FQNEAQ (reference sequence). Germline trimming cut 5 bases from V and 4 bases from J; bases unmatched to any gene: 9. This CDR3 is CASSPGQANPYGYTF. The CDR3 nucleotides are TGTGCCAGCAGCCCGGGACAGGCTAACCCCTATGGCTACACCTTC. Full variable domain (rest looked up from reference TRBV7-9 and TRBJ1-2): DTGVSQNPRHKITKRGQNVTFRCDPISEHNRLYWYRQTLGQGPEFLTYFQNEAQLEKSRLLSDRFSAERPKGSFSTLEIQRTEQGDSAMYLCASSPGQANPYGYTFGSGTRLTVV.

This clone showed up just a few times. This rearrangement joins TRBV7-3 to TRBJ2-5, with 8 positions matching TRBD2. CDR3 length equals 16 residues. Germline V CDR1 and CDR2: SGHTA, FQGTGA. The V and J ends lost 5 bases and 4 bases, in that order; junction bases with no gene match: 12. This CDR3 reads CASSLNGGERGETQYF. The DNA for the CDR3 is TGTGCCAGCAGCCTCAACGGGGGGGAGCGGGGAGAGACCCAGTACTTC.